Detailed here is one T cell receptor beta chain. PCR used 60 Vbeta primers and 13 Jbeta primers. Repertoires were generated with immunoSEQ multiplex PCR, while TCRdb's copy carries only in-frame clones and drops some. The sample has approximately 100,000 clones, approximately 81% seen once. The sample belongs to a study of cytomegalovirus exposure and HLA in healthy donors. CDR1 is KGHSH, CDR2 LQKENI, per germline. CDR3 length equals 16 residues. V trimming: 3 bases; J trimming: 1 base; junction bases outside the gene matches: 7. The J gene is TRBJ2-3, the V gene TRBV18; 7 bases fit TRBD2. The receptor was derived from a male donor in good health and CMV-seropositive. Specimen: PBMCs. The CDR3 region has the DNA TGTGCCAGCTCACCCTTACTAGCGAGTGGCACAGATACGCAGTATTTT. This sequence encodes CASSPLLASGTDTQYF. The whole variable domain, filled in from reference TRBV18 and TRBJ2-3, reads NAGVMQNPRHLVRRRGQEARLRCSPMKGHSHVYWYRQLPEEGLKFMVYLQKENIIDESGMPKERFSAEFPKEGPSILRIQQVVRGDSAAYFCASSPLLASGTDTQYFGPGTRLTVL.